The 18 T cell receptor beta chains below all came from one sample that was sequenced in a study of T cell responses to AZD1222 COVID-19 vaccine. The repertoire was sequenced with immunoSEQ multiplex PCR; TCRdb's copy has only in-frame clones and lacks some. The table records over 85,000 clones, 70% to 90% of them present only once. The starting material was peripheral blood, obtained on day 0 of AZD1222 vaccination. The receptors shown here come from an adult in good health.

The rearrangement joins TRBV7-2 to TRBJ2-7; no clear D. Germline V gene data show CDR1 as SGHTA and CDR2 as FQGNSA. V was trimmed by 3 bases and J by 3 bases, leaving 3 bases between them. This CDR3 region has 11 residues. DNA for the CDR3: TGTGCCAGCAGCTTCAGCTACGAGCAGTACTTC. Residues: CASSFSYEQYF.

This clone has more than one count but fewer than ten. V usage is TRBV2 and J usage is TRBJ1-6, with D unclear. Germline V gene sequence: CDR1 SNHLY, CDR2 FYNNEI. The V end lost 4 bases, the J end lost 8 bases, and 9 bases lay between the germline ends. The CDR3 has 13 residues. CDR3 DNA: TGTGCCAGCAGTGTATACGGTCATTCACCCCTCCACTTT. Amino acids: CASSVYGHSPLHF.

DNA for the CDR3: TGTGCCAGCGGATGGTCCAGCAATCAGCCCCAGCATTTT. Protein product: CASGWSSNQPQHF. V and J are TRBV5-8 and TRBJ1-5; no firm D call. CDR1 is SGHTS, CDR2 YDEGEE, per germline. The CDR3 consists of 13 residues. Trimming left V 7 bases short and J 1 base short, with 9 bases between.

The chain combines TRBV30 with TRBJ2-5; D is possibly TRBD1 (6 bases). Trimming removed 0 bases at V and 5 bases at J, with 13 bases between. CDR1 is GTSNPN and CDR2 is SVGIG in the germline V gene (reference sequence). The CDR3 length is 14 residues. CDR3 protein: CAWSVQGRRETQYF. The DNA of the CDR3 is TGTGCCTGGAGTGTCCAGGGGAGACGGGAGACCCAGTACTTC.

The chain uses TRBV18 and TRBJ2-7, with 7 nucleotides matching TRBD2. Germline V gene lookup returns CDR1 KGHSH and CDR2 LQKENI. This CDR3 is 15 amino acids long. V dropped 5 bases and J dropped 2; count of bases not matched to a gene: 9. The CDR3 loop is CASSKLAAPTYEQYF. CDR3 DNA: TGTGCCAGCTCAAAGCTAGCGGCTCCAACCTACGAGCAGTACTTC.

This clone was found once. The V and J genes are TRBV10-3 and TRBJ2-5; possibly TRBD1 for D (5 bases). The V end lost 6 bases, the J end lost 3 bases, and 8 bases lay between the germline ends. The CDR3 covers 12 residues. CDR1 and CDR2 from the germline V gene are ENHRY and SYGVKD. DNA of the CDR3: TGTGCCATCAGGGGGCCAGAAGAGACCCAGTACTTC. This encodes CAIRGPEETQYF.

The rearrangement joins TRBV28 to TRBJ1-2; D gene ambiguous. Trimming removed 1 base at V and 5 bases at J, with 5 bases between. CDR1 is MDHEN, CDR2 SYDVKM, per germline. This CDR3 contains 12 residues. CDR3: CASSLLNYGYTF. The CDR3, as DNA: TGTGCCAGCAGTTTATTGAATTATGGCTACACCTTC.

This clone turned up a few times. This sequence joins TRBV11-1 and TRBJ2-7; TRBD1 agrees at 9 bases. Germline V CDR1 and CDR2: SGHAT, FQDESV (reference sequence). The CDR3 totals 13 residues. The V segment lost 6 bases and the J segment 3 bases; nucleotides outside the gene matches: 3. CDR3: CASRGGQGYEQYF. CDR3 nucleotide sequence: TGTGCCAGCAGGGGGGGACAGGGCTACGAGCAGTACTTC.

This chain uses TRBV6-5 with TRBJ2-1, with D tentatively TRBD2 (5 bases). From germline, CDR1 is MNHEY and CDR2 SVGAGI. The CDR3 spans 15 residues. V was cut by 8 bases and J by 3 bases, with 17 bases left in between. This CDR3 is CASRPEAGGYNEQFF. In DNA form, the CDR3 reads TGTGCCAGCCGCCCTGAGGCGGGCGGCTACAATGAGCAGTTCTTC.

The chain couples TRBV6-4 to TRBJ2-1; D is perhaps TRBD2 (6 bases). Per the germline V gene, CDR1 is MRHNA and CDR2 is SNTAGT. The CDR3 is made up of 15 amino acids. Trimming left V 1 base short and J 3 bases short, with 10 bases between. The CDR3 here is CASSDLAANYNEQFF. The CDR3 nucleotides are TGTGCCAGCAGTGACTTAGCGGCCAACTACAATGAGCAGTTCTTC.

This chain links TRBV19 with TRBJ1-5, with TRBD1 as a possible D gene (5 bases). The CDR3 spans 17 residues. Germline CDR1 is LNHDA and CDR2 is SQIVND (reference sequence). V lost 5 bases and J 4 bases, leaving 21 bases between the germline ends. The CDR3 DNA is TGTGCCAGTAGTCGATTAGGGACTGAGAGCGCTAATCAGCCCCAGCATTTT. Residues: CASSRLGTESANQPQHF. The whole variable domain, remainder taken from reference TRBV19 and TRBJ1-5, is DGGITQSPKYLFRKEGQNVTLSCEQNLNHDAMYWYRQDPGQGLRLIYYSQIVNDFQKGDIAEGYSVSREKKESFPLTVTSAQKNPTAFYLCASSRLGTESANQPQHFGDGTRLSIL.

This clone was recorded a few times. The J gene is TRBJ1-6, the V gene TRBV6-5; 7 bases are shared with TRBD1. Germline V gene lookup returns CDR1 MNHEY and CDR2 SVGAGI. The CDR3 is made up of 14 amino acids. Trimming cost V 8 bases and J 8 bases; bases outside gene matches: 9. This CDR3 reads CASAVTGVDSPLHF. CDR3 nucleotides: TGTGCCAGCGCGGTCACAGGGGTAGATTCACCCCTCCACTTT.

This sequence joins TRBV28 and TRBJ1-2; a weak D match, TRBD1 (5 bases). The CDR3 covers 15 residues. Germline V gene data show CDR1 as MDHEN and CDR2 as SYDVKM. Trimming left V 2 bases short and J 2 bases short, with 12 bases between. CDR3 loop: CASSLVSGLNYGYTF. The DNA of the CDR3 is TGTGCCAGCAGTTTAGTGTCGGGGCTAAACTATGGCTACACCTTC.

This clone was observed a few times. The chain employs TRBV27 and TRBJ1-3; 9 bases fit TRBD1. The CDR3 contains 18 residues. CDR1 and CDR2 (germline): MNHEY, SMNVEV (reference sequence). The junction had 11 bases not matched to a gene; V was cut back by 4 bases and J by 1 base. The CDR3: CASSSAPSGQGSGNTIYF. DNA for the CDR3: TGTGCCAGCAGTTCCGCCCCCTCGGGACAGGGTTCTGGAAACACCATATATTTT.

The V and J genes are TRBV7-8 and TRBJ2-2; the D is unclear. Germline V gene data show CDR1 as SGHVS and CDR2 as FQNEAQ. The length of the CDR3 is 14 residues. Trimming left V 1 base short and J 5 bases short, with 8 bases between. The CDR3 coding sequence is TGTGCCAGCAGCTTAGGGGTTGGGACCGGGGAGCTGTTTTTT. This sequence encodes CASSLGVGTGELFF. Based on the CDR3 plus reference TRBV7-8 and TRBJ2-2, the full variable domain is GAGVSQSPRYKVAKRGQDVALRCDPISGHVSLFWYQQALGQGPEFLTYFQNEAQLDKSGLPSDRFFAERPEGSVSTLKIQRTQQEDSAVYLCASSLGVGTGELFFGEGSRLTVL.

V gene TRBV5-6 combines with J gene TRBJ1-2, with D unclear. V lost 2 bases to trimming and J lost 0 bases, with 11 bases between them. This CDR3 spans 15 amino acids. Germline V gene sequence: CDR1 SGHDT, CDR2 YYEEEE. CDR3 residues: CASSFPTETNYGYTF. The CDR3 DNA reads TGTGCCAGCAGCTTCCCCACGGAAACTAACTATGGCTACACCTTC.

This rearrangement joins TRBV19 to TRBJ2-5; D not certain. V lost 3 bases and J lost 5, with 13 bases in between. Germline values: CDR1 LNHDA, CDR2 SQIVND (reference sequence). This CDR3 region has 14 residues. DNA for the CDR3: TGTGCCAGTAGTATTGGTGGCGACTGGGAGACCCAGTACTTC. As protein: CASSIGGDWETQYF.

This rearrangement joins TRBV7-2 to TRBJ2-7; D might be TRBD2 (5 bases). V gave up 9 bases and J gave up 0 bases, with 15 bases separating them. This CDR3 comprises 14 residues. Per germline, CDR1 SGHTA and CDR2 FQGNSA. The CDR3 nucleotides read TGTGCCAGTAAACCGAGGGCTAACTCCTACGAGCAGTACTTC. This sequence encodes CASKPRANSYEQYF. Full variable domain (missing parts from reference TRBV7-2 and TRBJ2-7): GAGVSQSPSNKVTEKGKDVELRCDPISGHTALYWYRQSLGQGLEFLIYFQGNSAPDKSGLPSDRFSAERTGGSVSTLTIQRTQQEDSAVYLCASKPRANSYEQYFGPGTRLTVT.